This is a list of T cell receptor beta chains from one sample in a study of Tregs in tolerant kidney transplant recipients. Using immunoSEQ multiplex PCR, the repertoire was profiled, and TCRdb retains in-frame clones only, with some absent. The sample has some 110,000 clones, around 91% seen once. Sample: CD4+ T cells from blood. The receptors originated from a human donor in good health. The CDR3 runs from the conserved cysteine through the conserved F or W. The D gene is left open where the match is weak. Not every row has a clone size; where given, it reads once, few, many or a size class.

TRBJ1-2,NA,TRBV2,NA,CASSLGVRLDYGYTF,TGTGCCAGCAGTCTCGGGGTACGACTTGACTATGGCTACACCTTC
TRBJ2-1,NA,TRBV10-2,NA,CASSEPGYNEQFF,TGCGCCAGCAGTGAGCCAGGCTACAATGAGCAGTTCTTC
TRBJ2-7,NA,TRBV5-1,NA,CASSLGVWAVSYEQYF,TGCGCCAGCAGCTTGGGCGTCTGGGCGGTCTCCTACGAGCAGTACTTC
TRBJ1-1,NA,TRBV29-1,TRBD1,CSVEELDRGRITEAFF,TGCAGCGTTGAAGAACTCGACAGGGGGCGAATCACTGAAGCTTTCTTT
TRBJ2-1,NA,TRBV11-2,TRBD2,CASSTISGRAQNEQFF,TGTGCCAGCAGCACAATTAGCGGGAGGGCCCAGAATGAGCAGTTCTTC
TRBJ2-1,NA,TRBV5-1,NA,CASSLIAGTDNEQFF,TGCGCCAGCAGCTTGATCGCGGGGACGGACAATGAGCAGTTCTTC
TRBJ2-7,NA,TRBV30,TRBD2,CAWARGETYEQYF,TGTGCCTGGGCCCGGGGGGAGACCTACGAGCAGTACTTC
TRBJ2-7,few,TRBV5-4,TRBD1,CASSNRGNEQYF,TGTGCCAGCAGCAACAGGGGGAACGAGCAGTACTTC
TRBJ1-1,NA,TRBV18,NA,CASSPAGQNTEAFF,TGTGCCAGCTCCCCAGCGGGGCAGAACACTGAAGCTTTCTTT
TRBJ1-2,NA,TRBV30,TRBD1,CAWREGDRGHIGYGYTF,TGTGCCTGGAGGGAGGGGGACAGGGGGCATATCGGCTATGGCTACACCTTC
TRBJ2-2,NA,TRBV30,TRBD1,CAWGTDYTGELFF,TGTGCCTGGGGGACAGATTACACCGGGGAGCTGTTTTTT
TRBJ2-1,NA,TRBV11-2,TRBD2,CASSAQTSGRVNEQFF,TGTGCCAGCAGCGCCCAGACTAGCGGGAGGGTGAATGAGCAGTTCTTC
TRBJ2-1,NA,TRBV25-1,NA,CASSEPGNYNEQFF,TGTGCCAGCAGTGAACCGGGCAACTACAATGAGCAGTTCTTC
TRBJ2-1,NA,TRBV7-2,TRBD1,CALGGQGERSEQFF,TGTGCCCTGGGGGGACAGGGGGAAAGAAGTGAGCAGTTCTTC
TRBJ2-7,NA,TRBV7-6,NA,CASSLQGLEQYF,TGTGCCAGCAGCTTACAGGGGCTCGAGCAGTACTTC
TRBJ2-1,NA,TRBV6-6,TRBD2,CASRLAGGPNEQFF,TGTGCCAGCAGATTAGCGGGAGGGCCTAATGAGCAGTTCTTC
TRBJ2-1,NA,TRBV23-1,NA,CASSQEPHDSYNEQFF,TGCGCCAGCAGTCAAGAGCCACACGACTCCTACAATGAGCAGTTCTTC
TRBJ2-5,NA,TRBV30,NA,CAWRSSGVETQYF,TGTGCCTGGAGATCAAGTGGTGTAGAGACCCAGTACTTC
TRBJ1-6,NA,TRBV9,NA,CASSVAAGDTLHF,TGTGCCAGCAGCGTAGCTGCTGGGGACACCCTCCACTTT
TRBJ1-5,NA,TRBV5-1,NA,CASSLDSNQPQHF,TGCGCCAGCAGCCTGGACAGCAATCAGCCCCAGCATTTT
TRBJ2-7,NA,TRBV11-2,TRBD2,CASSPRLAGDVTHEQYF,TGTGCCAGCAGCCCAAGACTAGCGGGGGACGTTACTCACGAGCAGTACTTC
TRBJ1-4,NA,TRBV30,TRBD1,CAWSLGQVPNEKLFF,TGTGCCTGGAGTCTCGGACAGGTCCCTAATGAAAAACTGTTTTTT
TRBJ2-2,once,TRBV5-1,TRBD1,CASSSGTGITGELFF,TGCGCCAGCAGCTCCGGGACAGGGATCACCGGGGAGCTGTTTTTT
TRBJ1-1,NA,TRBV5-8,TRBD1,CASSFWTGMNTEAFF,TGTGCCAGCAGCTTTTGGACAGGGATGAACACTGAAGCTTTCTTT
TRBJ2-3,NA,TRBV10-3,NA,CAISGLNIGMDTQYF,TGTGCCATCAGTGGCCTTAACATAGGGATGGATACGCAGTATTTT
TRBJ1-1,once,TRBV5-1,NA,CASSEGRNTEAFF,TGCGCCAGCAGCGAAGGTAGGAACACTGAAGCTTTCTTT
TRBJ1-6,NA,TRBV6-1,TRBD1,CASIGQGNNSPLHF,TGTGCCAGCATCGGACAGGGTAATAATTCACCCCTCCACTTT
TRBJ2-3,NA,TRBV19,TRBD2,CASSISGGDTQYF,TGTGCCAGTAGTATTAGCGGGGGAGATACGCAGTATTTT
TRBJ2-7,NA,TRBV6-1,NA,CASSTGLLLIYEQYF,TGTGCCAGCAGTACGGGGTTACTCCTCATCTACGAGCAGTACTTC
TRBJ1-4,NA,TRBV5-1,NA,CASSLEGRGGEKLFF,TGCGCCAGCAGCTTGGAAGGACGTGGGGGTGAAAAACTGTTTTTT
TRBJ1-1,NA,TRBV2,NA,CASSERQGFNTEAFF,TGTGCCAGCAGTGAACGGCAGGGGTTCAACACTGAAGCTTTCTTT
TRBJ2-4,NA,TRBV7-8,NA,CASSFSGAKNIQYF,TGTGCCAGCAGCTTTAGCGGTGCCAAAAACATTCAGTACTTC
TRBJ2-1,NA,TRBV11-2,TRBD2,CATSRLARSYNEQFF,TGTGCCACCTCACGACTAGCGAGATCCTACAATGAGCAGTTCTTC
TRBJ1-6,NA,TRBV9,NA,CASSSGGHGNSPLHF,TGTGCCAGCAGTTCCGGGGGGCACGGGAATTCACCCCTCCACTTT
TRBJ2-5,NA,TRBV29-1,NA,CSVAGGKETQYF,TGCAGCGTTGCAGGAGGTAAAGAGACCCAGTACTTC
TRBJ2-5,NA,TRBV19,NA,CASGVPRLGGVPQYF,TGTGCCAGTGGAGTACCTCGCCTAGGGGGTGTGCCCCAGTACTTC
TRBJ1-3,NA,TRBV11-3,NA,CASSKAEGSAIYF,TGTGCCAGCAGCAAAGCGGAGGGAAGCGCCATATATTTT
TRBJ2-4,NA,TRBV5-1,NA,CASSFIEGNIQYF,TGCGCCAGCAGCTTTATAGAAGGGAACATTCAGTACTTC
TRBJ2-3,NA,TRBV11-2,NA,CASSLVFASRTDTQYF,TGTGCCAGCAGCTTAGTTTTTGCCAGCCGCACAGATACGCAGTATTTT
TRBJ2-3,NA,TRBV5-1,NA,CASSLSRPADTQYF,TGCGCCAGCAGCTTGAGCAGACCCGCAGATACGCAGTATTTT
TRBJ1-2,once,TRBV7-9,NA,CASSSPGYGYTF,TGTGCCAGCAGCTCCCCGGGCTATGGCTACACCTTC
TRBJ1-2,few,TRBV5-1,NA,CASSLGTGYGYTF,TGCGCCAGCAGCTTAGGAACAGGCTATGGCTACACCTTC
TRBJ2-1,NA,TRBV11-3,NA,CASSLGGDYNEQFF,TGTGCCAGCAGCTTAGGGGGTGACTACAATGAGCAGTTCTTC
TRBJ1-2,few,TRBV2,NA,CASSGWGSGRDYGYTF,TGTGCCAGCAGTGGTTGGGGTTCGGGCCGAGACTATGGCTACACCTTC
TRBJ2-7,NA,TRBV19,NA,CASSLNRARTHYEQYF,TGTGCCAGTAGTCTAAACAGGGCCCGGACCCACTACGAGCAGTACTTC
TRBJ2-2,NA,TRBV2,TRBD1,CASTRNAGGRTGELFF,TGTGCCAGCACTCGAAATGCAGGGGGTCGAACCGGGGAGCTGTTTTTT
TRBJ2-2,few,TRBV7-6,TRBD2,CASSSEAGGLANTGELFF,TGTGCCAGCAGCTCCGAAGCGGGGGGCCTCGCGAACACCGGGGAGCTGTTTTTT
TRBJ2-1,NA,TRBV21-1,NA,CASSPKVRGAYNEQFF,TGTGCCAGCAGCCCAAAGGTTCGCGGGGCCTACAATGAGCAGTTCTTC
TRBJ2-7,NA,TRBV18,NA,CASSPSPREQYF,TGTGCCAGCTCCCCCTCCCCTAGGGAGCAGTACTTC
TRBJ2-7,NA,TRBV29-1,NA,CSVGVGWGDEQYF,TGCAGCGTTGGCGTTGGGTGGGGGGACGAGCAGTACTTC
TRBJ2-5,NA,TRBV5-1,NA,CASSFSGTPGQETQYF,TGCGCCAGCAGCTTTTCCGGGACCCCGGGGCAAGAGACCCAGTACTTC
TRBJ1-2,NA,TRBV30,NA,CAWSETVGYGYTF,TGTGCCTGGAGTGAAACGGTGGGGTATGGCTACACCTTC
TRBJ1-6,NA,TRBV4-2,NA,CASSQGAYEVRNSPLHF,TGTGCCAGCAGCCAAGGGGCTTACGAGGTGCGGAATTCACCCCTCCACTTT
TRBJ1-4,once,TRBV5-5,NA,CASSSGAHRGTNEKLFF,TGTGCCAGCAGCTCCGGGGCCCACCGGGGAACTAATGAAAAACTGTTTTTT
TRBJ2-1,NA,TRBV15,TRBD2,CATSRVGLAGGFVREQFF,TGTGCCACCAGCAGAGTAGGCCTAGCGGGAGGTTTTGTTAGGGAGCAGTTCTTC
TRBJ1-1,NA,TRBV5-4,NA,CASSLGALGEAFF,TGTGCCAGCAGCCTTGGTGCGTTGGGGGAAGCTTTCTTT
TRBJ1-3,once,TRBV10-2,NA,CASSDLVGSGNTIYF,TGCGCCAGCAGTGATTTGGTGGGCTCTGGAAACACCATATATTTT
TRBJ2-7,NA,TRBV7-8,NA,CASSQKGAYPSYEQYF,TGTGCCAGCAGTCAAAAAGGGGCCTATCCCTCCTACGAGCAGTACTTC
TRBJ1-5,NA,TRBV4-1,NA,CASSQERNTQPQHF,TGCGCCAGCAGCCAAGAACGGAACACTCAGCCCCAGCATTTT